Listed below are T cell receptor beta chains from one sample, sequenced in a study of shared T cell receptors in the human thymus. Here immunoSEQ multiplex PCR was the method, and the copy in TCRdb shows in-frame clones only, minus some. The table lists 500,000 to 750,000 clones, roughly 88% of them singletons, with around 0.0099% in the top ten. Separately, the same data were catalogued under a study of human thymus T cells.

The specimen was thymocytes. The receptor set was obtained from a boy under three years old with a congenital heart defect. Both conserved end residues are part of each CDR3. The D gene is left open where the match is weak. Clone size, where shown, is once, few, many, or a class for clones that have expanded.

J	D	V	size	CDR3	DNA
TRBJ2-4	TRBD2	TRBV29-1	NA	CSVEQSGLAGGGKNIQYF	TGCAGCGTTGAGCAATCTGGACTAGCGGGAGGTGGGAAAAACATTCAGTACTTC
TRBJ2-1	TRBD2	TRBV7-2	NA	CASSRGLAGGPICNEQFF	TGTGCCAGCAGCCGTGGACTAGCGGGAGGGCCAATTTGCAATGAGCAGTTCTTC
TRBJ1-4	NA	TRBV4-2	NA	CASSQKQGLGEKLFF	TGTGCCAGCAGCCAAAAACAGGGATTAGGGGAAAAACTGTTTTTT
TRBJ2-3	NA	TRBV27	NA	CASSLESEPQYF	TGTGCCAGCAGTCTGGAGTCGGAACCGCAGTATTTT
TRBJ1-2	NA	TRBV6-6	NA	CASSYPMTGAKGYTF	TGTGCCAGCAGTTACCCAATGACAGGAGCGAAGGGCTACACCTTC
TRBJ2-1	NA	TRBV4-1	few	CASSRIPGFPYNEQFF	TGCGCCAGCAGCCGGATCCCAGGGTTCCCCTACAATGAGCAGTTCTTC
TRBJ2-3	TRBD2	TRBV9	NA	CASSPLLAADADTQYF	TGTGCCAGCAGCCCCCTCCTAGCGGCGGACGCAGATACGCAGTATTTT
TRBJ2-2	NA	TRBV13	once	CASSLGLGYPQGTTGELFF	TGTGCCAGCAGCTTAGGCCTGGGGTACCCCCAAGGGACTACCGGGGAGCTGTTTTTT
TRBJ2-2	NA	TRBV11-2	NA	CASSTHRDTLGVNTGELFF	TGTGCCAGCAGCACTCACCGGGACACCCTCGGGGTAAACACCGGGGAGCTGTTTTTT
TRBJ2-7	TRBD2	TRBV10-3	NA	CAISESLGEGYEQYF	TGTGCCATCAGTGAGTCGTTGGGGGAGGGCTACGAGCAGTACTTC
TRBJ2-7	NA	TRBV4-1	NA	CASSQGSSGGASFTYEQYF	TGCGCCAGCAGCCAAGGTTCGTCGGGGGGCGCCTCCTTCACCTACGAGCAGTACTTC
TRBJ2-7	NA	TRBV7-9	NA	CASSLVAGMGEQYF	TGTGCCAGCAGCTTAGTGGCGGGGATGGGCGAGCAGTACTTC
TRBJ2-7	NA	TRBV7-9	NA	CASSLGTNQGYEQYF	TGTGCCAGCAGCTTAGGGACGAACCAGGGATACGAGCAGTACTTC
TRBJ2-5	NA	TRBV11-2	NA	CASELPGETQYF	TGTGCCAGCGAGCTCCCGGGGGAGACCCAGTACTTC
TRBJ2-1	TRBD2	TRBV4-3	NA	CASSQDGGTSVNEQFF	TGCGCCAGCAGCCAAGATGGGGGGACTAGCGTCAATGAGCAGTTCTTC
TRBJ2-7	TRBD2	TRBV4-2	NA	CASSQDQGTSGSYEQYF	TGTGCCAGCAGCCAAGATCAGGGTACTAGCGGGAGCTACGAGCAGTACTTC
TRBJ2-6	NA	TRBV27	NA	CASSFGSGSGANVLTF	TGTGCCAGCAGTTTCGGGTCGGGGTCTGGGGCCAACGTCCTGACTTTC
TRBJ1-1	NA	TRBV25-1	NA	CASSQGPRRTNTEAFF	TGTGCCAGCAGTCAGGGCCCGCGACGGACGAACACTGAAGCTTTCTTT
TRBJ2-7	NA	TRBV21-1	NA	CASSKRWPDPSYEQYF	TGTGCCAGCAGCAAGAGGTGGCCGGATCCATCCTACGAGCAGTACTTC
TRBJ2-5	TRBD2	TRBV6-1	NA	CASIAGGKETQYF	TGTGCCAGCATTGCGGGGGGAAAAGAGACCCAGTACTTC
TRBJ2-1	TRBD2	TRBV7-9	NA	CASSLEEPSGRSYNEQFF	TGTGCCAGCAGCTTAGAGGAGCCTAGCGGGAGGTCCTACAATGAGCAGTTCTTC
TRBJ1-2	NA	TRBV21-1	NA	CASSNQDRMNYGYTF	TGTGCCAGCAGCAATCAGGACAGGATGAACTATGGCTACACCTTC
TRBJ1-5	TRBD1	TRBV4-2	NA	CASSQDGTGESNQPQHF	TGTGCCAGCAGCCAAGACGGGACAGGGGAGAGCAATCAGCCCCAGCATTTT
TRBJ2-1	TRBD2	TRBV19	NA	CATLGTSGTTSSYNEQFF	TGTGCCACCCTCGGGACTAGCGGGACCACCAGCTCCTACAATGAGCAGTTCTTC
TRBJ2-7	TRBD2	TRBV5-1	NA	CASSTGTSGRAGVNEQYF	TGCGCCAGCAGCACCGGGACTAGCGGGAGGGCCGGGGTGAACGAGCAGTACTTC
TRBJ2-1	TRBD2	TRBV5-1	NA	CASSLEGEREGHEQFF	TGCGCCAGCAGCTTGGAGGGGGAGCGGGAGGGCCACGAGCAGTTCTTC
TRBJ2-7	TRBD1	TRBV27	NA	CASRADRGASYEQYF	TGTGCCAGCAGGGCGGACAGGGGGGCATCCTACGAGCAGTACTTC
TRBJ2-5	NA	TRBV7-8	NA	CASSPAPPGVQTQYF	TGTGCCAGCAGCCCCGCCCCCCCCGGAGTCCAGACCCAGTACTTC
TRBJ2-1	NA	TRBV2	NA	CASRPWADYFNEQFF	TGTGCCAGCAGGCCGTGGGCGGACTACTTCAATGAGCAGTTCTTC
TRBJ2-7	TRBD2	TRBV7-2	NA	CASSFRPASGSYEQYF	TGTGCCAGCAGCTTCAGGCCCGCTAGCGGGAGTTACGAGCAGTACTTC
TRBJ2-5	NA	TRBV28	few	CASSLHGQFRREQYF	TGTGCCAGCAGTTTACATGGACAGTTTAGAAGAGAGCAGTACTTC
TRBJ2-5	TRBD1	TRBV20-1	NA	CSAKGAETQYF	TGCAGTGCGAAGGGGGCGGAGACCCAGTACTTC
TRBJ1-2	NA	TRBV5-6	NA	CASSPDTTDNYGYTF	TGTGCCAGCAGCCCCGATACGACAGATAACTATGGCTACACCTTC
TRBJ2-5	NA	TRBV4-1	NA	CASSQDTGLAETQYF	TGCGCCAGCAGCCAAGATACGGGGTTGGCAGAGACCCAGTACTTC
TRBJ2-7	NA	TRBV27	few	CASSSAPSSSSYEQYF	TGTGCCAGCAGTTCGGCTCCTAGCAGCAGCTCCTACGAGCAGTACTTC
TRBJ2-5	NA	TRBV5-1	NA	CASSSDREVQETQYF	TGCGCCAGCAGCTCCGACAGGGAGGTCCAAGAGACCCAGTACTTC
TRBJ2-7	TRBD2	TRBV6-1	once	CASSERLAGTQGNYEQYF	TGTGCCAGCAGTGAACGGCTAGCGGGAACGCAGGGGAACTACGAGCAGTACTTC